Listed below are T cell receptor beta chains from one sample, sequenced in a study of cytomegalovirus exposure and HLA in healthy donors. Measured with immunoSEQ multiplex PCR; TCRdb has only the in-frame clones, and not every one. The sample includes roughly 140,000 clones, 64% of them seen just once. Material for sequencing was PBMCs. These receptors were collected from a woman aged 25-40 years in good health and CMV-seropositive. Both conserved end residues are part of each CDR3. A D gene is named only where the DNA matches it firmly. Some rows mark clone size as missing; the rest say once, few, many or name a class of expanded clone.

d_call j_call clone_size v_call cdr3_aa cdr3_nt
- TRBJ2-1 - TRBV7-5 CVRSLVAGSSYNEQFF TGTGTCAGAAGCTTAGTGGCAGGAAGCTCCTACAATGAGCAGTTCTTC
- TRBJ2-1 few TRBV6-4 CASSEVGSSYNEQFF TGTGCCAGCAGTGAGGTAGGGAGCTCCTACAATGAGCAGTTCTTC
TRBD1 TRBJ2-7 once TRBV28 CASSLGQGDYEQYF TGTGCCAGCAGCCTAGGACAGGGCGACTACGAGCAGTACTTC
- TRBJ2-2 - TRBV7-3 CASSAGTLSTGELFF TGTGCCAGCAGCGCCGGGACTCTTAGCACCGGGGAGCTGTTTTTT
TRBD2 TRBJ2-5 - TRBV30 CAWTSGTLQETQYF TGTGCCTGGACCAGCGGGACCCTACAAGAGACCCAGTACTTC
- TRBJ1-2 - TRBV5-4 CASSQGSRYGYTF TGTGCCAGCAGCCAGGGTAGTAGGTATGGCTACACCTTC
TRBD1 TRBJ1-1 - TRBV5-1 CASSPRGIAGLNTEAFF TGCGCCAGCAGCCCCAGGGGGATCGCAGGTTTGAACACTGAAGCTTTCTTT
TRBD1 TRBJ1-3 few TRBV5-4 CASSFRGFGNTIYF TGTGCCAGCAGCTTCAGGGGGTTCGGAAACACCATATATTTT
TRBD2 TRBJ2-2 - TRBV5-1 CASSFLAGGGTGELFF TGCGCCAGCAGCTTTCTAGCGGGAGGTGGCACCGGGGAGCTGTTTTTT
TRBD1 TRBJ2-7 - TRBV5-1 CASSRTRLGTGTYEQYF TGCGCCAGCAGCAGGACCCGACTTGGGACAGGGACCTACGAGCAGTACTTC
- TRBJ1-1 - TRBV10-3 CATNGVLNTEAFF TGTGCCACGAACGGGGTCTTGAACACTGAAGCTTTCTTT
TRBD1 TRBJ1-2 - TRBV7-3 CASSPQGAWDGYTF TGTGCCAGCAGCCCCCAGGGGGCGTGGGACGGCTACACCTTC
TRBD1 TRBJ1-6 - TRBV6-5 CASRSGGRGDSPLHF TGTGCCAGCAGATCAGGGGGCAGGGGGGATTCACCCCTCCACTTT
TRBD2 TRBJ2-7 few TRBV2 CASSHLAGGPGEQYF TGTGCCAGCAGCCACTTAGCGGGAGGACCAGGGGAGCAGTACTTC
- TRBJ1-4 - TRBV4-1 CASSQEGGNGFGEKLFF TGCGCCAGCAGCCAAGAAGGGGGAAACGGGTTTGGTGAAAAACTGTTTTTT
TRBD2 TRBJ2-1 few TRBV6-4 CASQQTSGGANEQFF TGTGCCAGCCAGCAGACTAGCGGGGGGGCTAATGAGCAGTTCTTC
- TRBJ2-7 - TRBV27 CAIGNWYKQYF TGTGCCATCGGGAACTGGTATAAGCAGTACTTC
TRBD1 TRBJ1-1 few TRBV30 CAWSRQGAMNTEAFF TGTGCCTGGAGTAGGCAGGGGGCAATGAACACTGAAGCTTTCTTT
- TRBJ2-1 - TRBV7-8 CASSNRGETYNEQFF TGTGCCAGCAGCAACCGCGGGGAAACCTACAATGAGCAGTTCTTC
TRBD1 TRBJ2-1 - TRBV6-1 CAITGTGGGDEQFF TGTGCCATCACCGGGACAGGGGGAGGCGATGAGCAGTTCTTC
- TRBJ1-1 - TRBV27 CASSLSVRGAEAFF TGTGCCAGCAGTTTATCAGTGAGAGGCGCTGAAGCTTTCTTT
- TRBJ1-2 - TRBV27 CASSLLQGADGYTF TGTGCCAGCAGTCTCCTACAGGGAGCCGATGGCTACACCTTC
TRBD1 TRBJ1-1 - TRBV6-5 CASSSTGEPEAFF TGTGCCAGCAGCTCCACAGGGGAGCCTGAAGCTTTCTTT
TRBD2 TRBJ2-2 - TRBV6-6 CASSKGLPNTGELFF TGTGCCAGCAGTAAGGGACTACCGAACACCGGGGAGCTGTTTTTT
- TRBJ2-5 - TRBV13 CASSTGESQETQYF TGTGCCAGCAGTACCGGTGAGAGCCAAGAGACCCAGTACTTC
TRBD2 TRBJ2-7 - TRBV5-1 CASSLRRAGGGPLIYEQYF TGCGCCAGCAGCTTGCGGCGAGCCGGGGGGGGCCCCCTTATCTACGAGCAGTACTTC
- TRBJ1-5 - TRBV6-1 CASSDHSGVRNQPQHF TGTGCCAGCAGTGATCACTCGGGGGTACGGAATCAGCCCCAGCATTTT
TRBD1 TRBJ2-7 few TRBV7-8 CASSRDRAYEQYF TGTGCCAGCAGCCGGGACAGGGCGTACGAGCAGTACTTC
- TRBJ1-1 - TRBV5-1 CASSLAGTRGTEAFF TGCGCCAGCAGCTTGGCCGGGACACGGGGCACTGAAGCTTTCTTT
TRBD1 TRBJ2-2 - TRBV19 CASSIEQGAGELFF TGTGCCAGTAGTATCGAACAGGGGGCTGGGGAGCTGTTTTTT
TRBD1 TRBJ2-2 - TRBV5-1 CASSLRTGEAGELFF TGCGCCAGCAGCCTAAGGACAGGGGAGGCCGGGGAGCTGTTTTTT
TRBD1 TRBJ2-5 once TRBV29-1 CSVRDTGAKEAQYF TGCAGCGTGAGGGACACAGGGGCGAAAGAGGCCCAGTACTTC
- TRBJ1-2 - TRBV5-4 CASSLPGSYGYTF TGTGCCAGCAGCTTGCCAGGATCCTATGGCTACACCTTC
- TRBJ2-3 few TRBV15 CASRPGWADTQYF TGTGCCTCCAGACCAGGGTGGGCAGATACGCAGTATTTT
- TRBJ2-7 - TRBV29-1 CSVGWTYYEQYF TGCAGCGTTGGTTGGACTTATTACGAGCAGTACTTC
TRBD2 TRBJ2-1 - TRBV2 CASSRTSGVQEQFF TGTGCCAGCAGCCGCACTAGCGGGGTGCAGGAGCAGTTCTTC
- TRBJ1-3 - TRBV4-1 CASSQVLGVSGNTIYF TGCGCCAGCAGCCAAGTATTAGGGGTCTCTGGAAACACCATATATTTT
- TRBJ1-1 - TRBV11-2 CASSPHGQPNTEAFF TGTGCCAGCAGCCCTCATGGACAGCCGAACACTGAAGCTTTCTTT
- TRBJ2-6 - TRBV28 CASRGSVWASGANVLTF TGTGCCAGCAGAGGGAGTGTCTGGGCCTCTGGGGCCAACGTCCTGACTTTC
TRBD1 TRBJ1-2 few TRBV27 CASSSRLIRDRKYYGYTF TGTGCCAGCAGTTCCCGCCTGATCCGGGACAGAAAATACTATGGCTACACCTTC
- TRBJ2-1 - TRBV27 CASSPPAQGNEQFF TGTGCCAGCAGTCCCCCCGCCCAGGGGAATGAGCAGTTCTTC
TRBD1 TRBJ1-5 - TRBV15 CATRRYDRGSWQPQHF TGTGCCACCAGGCGGTATGACAGGGGCAGTTGGCAGCCCCAGCATTTT
- TRBJ2-7 - TRBV21-1 CASSQQSSYEQYF TGTGCCAGCAGCCAACAGAGCTCCTACGAGCAGTACTTC
- TRBJ2-3 - TRBV5-6 CASSVPGRGLTDTQYF TGTGCCAGCAGCGTGCCCGGGCGGGGACTCACAGATACGCAGTATTTT
- TRBJ2-5 - TRBV19 CASSIFRRGSGETQYF TGTGCCAGTAGTATATTCCGGAGGGGCTCAGGGGAGACCCAGTACTTC
- TRBJ2-7 - TRBV6-5 CASSRDTNYEQYF TGTGCCAGCAGTAGGGACACGAACTACGAGCAGTACTTC
- TRBJ1-1 - TRBV19 CASSMSVTEAFF TGTGCCAGTAGTATGTCGGTCACTGAAGCTTTCTTT
TRBD2 TRBJ2-3 - TRBV6-1 CASSSLAGVTDTQYF TGTGCCAGCAGTTCACTAGCGGGAGTTACGGATACGCAGTATTTT
- TRBJ1-5 - TRBV10-3 CAISPDPAQEPQHF TGTGCCATCAGTCCTGACCCGGCACAGGAGCCCCAGCATTTT
- TRBJ1-2 - TRBV19 CASSNRAFYGYTF TGTGCCAGTAGTAACAGGGCTTTCTATGGCTACACCTTC
TRBD1 TRBJ1-3 - TRBV5-1 CASSPGTGAGNTIYF TGCGCCAGCTCACCCGGGACAGGGGCCGGAAACACCATATATTTT
- TRBJ2-1 - TRBV28 CASSQGRSSDEQFF TGTGCCAGCAGTCAGGGGCGATCCAGTGATGAGCAGTTCTTC
- TRBJ2-7 - TRBV21-1 CASSNSSGGRF TGTGCCAGCAGCAATTCTAGCGGGGGCCGCTTC
- TRBJ1-4 - TRBV5-1 CASSLWAREAEKLFF TGCGCCAGCAGCCTGTGGGCCAGGGAGGCTGAAAAACTGTTTTTT